A selection of T cell receptor beta chains follows, all from one sample in a study of blood T cell repertoires in COVID-19. Profiled with immunoSEQ multiplex PCR; TCRdb holds only in-frame clones, not every one. Of about 180,000 clones detected, roughly 83% appear once; the ten largest clones hold 7.5% to 10%. The sample consisted of PBMCs or T cells enriched from blood (not recorded which). These receptors were taken from a young woman who had recovered from COVID-19. The CDR3 runs from the conserved cysteine through the conserved F or W. The order of the fields is D gene, V gene, clone size, J gene, CDR3 DNA, CDR3 protein. The D gene is left open where the match is weak. Not every row has a clone size; where given, it reads once, few, many or a size class.

>TRBD2|TRBV18|-|TRBJ2-2
TGTGCCAGCTCACCGACCGGCGCGGGAGGGACCGGGGAGCTGTTTTTT
CASSPTGAGGTGELFF
>-|TRBV24-1|once|TRBJ2-5
TGTGCCACCAGTGCCCTACAGACAGGACAAGAGACCCAGTACTTC
CATSALQTGQETQYF
>TRBD2|TRBV7-2|-|TRBJ2-7
TGTGCCAGCAGCGTGGGACTAGCGGGAAGCTACGAGCAGTACTTC
CASSVGLAGSYEQYF
>TRBD2|TRBV4-1|-|TRBJ2-3
TGCGCCAGCAGCCAGGGACTAGCGGCATCTAGCACAGATACGCAGTATTTT
CASSQGLAASSTDTQYF
>-|TRBV28|-|TRBJ1-4
TGTGCCAGCAGTCTCACCTTGGGGGCTAATAATGAAAAACTGTTTTTT
CASSLTLGANNEKLFF
>TRBD1|TRBV28|-|TRBJ1-2
TGTGCCAGCAGTTTGGCGACAGGGGCGTCTAGTAACTATGGCTACACCTTC
CASSLATGASSNYGYTF
>TRBD1|TRBV4-1|few|TRBJ1-3
TGCGCCAGCAGCAAAGAGGGGGCGCGTGGAAACACCATATATTTT
CASSKEGARGNTIYF
>-|TRBV18|-|TRBJ2-1
TGTGCCAGCTCAGGAGCGACAGGAGTTTACAATGAGCAGTTCTTC
CASSGATGVYNEQFF
>-|TRBV10-3|-|TRBJ2-4
TGTGCCATCAGTCGATCAGATGATGCCAAAAACATTCAGTACTTC
CAISRSDDAKNIQYF
>TRBD1|TRBV5-4|-|TRBJ1-2
TGTGCCAGCAGCTTCGGGACAGGGGTCATTGGCTACACCTTC
CASSFGTGVIGYTF
>TRBD1|TRBV27|-|TRBJ2-7
TGTGCCAGCAGGACACAGGGGGCCAGGAACGAGCAGTACTTC
CASRTQGARNEQYF
>TRBD1|TRBV6-5|once|TRBJ2-1
TGTGCCAGCAGTTACGTGGGACAGTACAATGAGCAGTTCTTC
CASSYVGQYNEQFF
>-|TRBV12-3/TRBV12-4|few|TRBJ1-1
TGTGCCAGCAGTTTAACAGGGCGAACTGAAGCTTTCTTT
CASSLTGRTEAFF
>TRBD2|TRBV6-1|-|TRBJ2-5
TGTGCCAGCAGTGAGGGGGGGGTGGAGACCCAGTACTTC
CASSEGGVETQYF
>TRBD2|TRBV4-1|-|TRBJ2-7
TGCGCCAGCAGCCAAGATGGGACTAGCGCCTACGAGCAGTACTTC
CASSQDGTSAYEQYF
>-|TRBV18|-|TRBJ2-7
TGTGCCAGCTCACAATCTAGCTACGAGCAGTACTTC
CASSQSSYEQYF
>-|TRBV2|-|TRBJ2-7
TGTGCTACGGCAGGGTCCTCCTACGAGCAGTACTTC
CATAGSSYEQYF
>TRBD1|TRBV6-1|-|TRBJ2-1
TGTGCCAGCAGTGAAGCGATGACAGGGGAAGATGAGCAGTTCTTC
CASSEAMTGEDEQFF
>TRBD2|TRBV28|few|TRBJ2-5
TGTGCCAGCAGCCCGGCCGGGACTAGCGGGAGAGAGACCCAGTACTTC
CASSPAGTSGRETQYF
>TRBD2|TRBV19|-|TRBJ2-2
TGTGCCAGTAGTATCCCCGGGACTAGCGGTGCCGGGGAGCTGTTTTTT
CASSIPGTSGAGELFF
>TRBD2|TRBV28|-|TRBJ2-1
TGTGCCAGCAGTAGCGGGATGGTTGGGGAGCAGTTCTTC
CASSSGMVGEQFF
>-|TRBV19|-|TRBJ1-1
TGTGCCAGTAGAGTGGGGGGGACCACTGAAGCTTTCTTT
CASRVGGTTEAFF
>TRBD2|TRBV13|-|TRBJ2-7
TGTGCCAGCAGCCCTTCCCGACTTAAGCGGGGCCCTTACGAGCAGTACTTC
CASSPSRLKRGPYEQYF
>-|TRBV9|-|TRBJ2-7
TGTGCCAGCAGCGCCCGGGACTGGTACGAGCAGTACTTC
CASSARDWYEQYF
>-|TRBV2|-|TRBJ1-1
TGTGCCAGCAGTGGGCGGAGGAACGCTGAAGCTTTCTTT
CASSGRRNAEAFF
>-|TRBV3-1/TRBV3-2|-|TRBJ2-7
TGTGCCAGCAGCCAAGGTGACATTTCCTACGAGCAGTACTTC
CASSQGDISYEQYF
>TRBD1|TRBV7-2|-|TRBJ1-4
TGTGCCAGCAGCTCCCCAAGTACAGGGGGAAAACTGTTTTTT
CASSSPSTGGKLFF
>TRBD2|TRBV5-1|-|TRBJ2-7
TGCGCCAGCCAGGTGGCTAGCGGAGATTACGAGCAGTACTTC
CASQVASGDYEQYF
>TRBD2|TRBV3-1/TRBV3-2|-|TRBJ2-1
TGTGCCAGCAGCCAAGGGCGGACTAGCGGAAACAATGAGCAGTTCTTC
CASSQGRTSGNNEQFF
>TRBD1|TRBV28|once|TRBJ1-5
TGTGCCAGCAGTCGGCTGGGACAGGACAATCAGCCCCAGCATTTT
CASSRLGQDNQPQHF
>TRBD1|TRBV19|-|TRBJ1-2
TGTGCCAGTAGTATCACCAGAACAGGGGGCGCATTATCTGGCTACACCTTC
CASSITRTGGALSGYTF
>-|TRBV28|-|TRBJ2-7
TGTGCCAGCAGTCTTAGTGACAGAGCCTACGAGCAGTACTTC
CASSLSDRAYEQYF
>TRBD2|TRBV25-1|-|TRBJ2-7
TGTGCCAGCAGTGAATACGGTGGGAGGGGCGAGCAGTACTTC
CASSEYGGRGEQYF
>TRBD2|TRBV5-4|-|TRBJ2-5
TGTGCCAGCAGCTTGCGAGGGACTAGCGGGACCCCCCAAGAGACCCAGTACTTC
CASSLRGTSGTPQETQYF
>TRBD2|TRBV19|-|TRBJ2-7
TGTGCCAGTAGTATACGGGGGGGGACTAGCGGGACACCTCTGGTTGGCTACGAGCAGTACTTC
CASSIRGGTSGTPLVGYEQYF
>TRBD2|TRBV6-4|few|TRBJ2-1
TGTGCCAGCAGCCCCGGGACTAGCGGGACGGATGAGCAGTTCTTC
CASSPGTSGTDEQFF
>-|TRBV18|-|TRBJ2-1
TGTGCCAGCTCACCTCCCAGGGGGGACAGCTCCTACAATGAGCAGTTCTTC
CASSPPRGDSSYNEQFF
>-|TRBV29-1|-|TRBJ2-1
TGCAGCGTTGGAGGGGGCAGCGGGTCCTACAATGAGCAGTTCTTC
CSVGGGSGSYNEQFF
>TRBD2|TRBV11-1|-|TRBJ2-1
TGTGCCAGCAGCTTAGCGACTAGCGGGATATACAATGAGCAGTTCTTC
CASSLATSGIYNEQFF
>TRBD2|TRBV10-1|-|TRBJ2-2
TGCGCCAGCAAGGCGGGAGGACTGAACACCGGGGAGCTGTTTTTT
CASKAGGLNTGELFF